A single T cell receptor (beta chain) is shown here with its context. Its matching antigen is unknown. The sample originates from a study of blood T cells in healthy people across ages. The second PCR ran about 6 to 11 cycles with a sample-barcoded 5' primer and J-beta primers. TCRdb re-called the 5' RACE reads with MiXCR, one entry per CDR3 protein. The sample comprises around 1,900,000 distinct CDR3 sequences, 30% to 40% of which are singletons, and roughly 24% rests with the top ten. Isolating PBMCs gave at least 6 million of these cells per sample. Study-wide findings and caveats: Both naive CD4+ cell counts and diversity were greater in long-lived donors than in aged donors. The percentage of naive T cells correlated strongly with TCR beta diversity. The diversity estimates, figures obtained from one million T cells, were considered underestimates.

Sequencing was carried out using blood. The clonotype comes from a human donor in good health.

This CDR3 is CASSRDRAYERYF. DNA for the CDR3: TGTGCCAGCAGTCGGGACAGGGCGTACGAGCGGTACTTC. The chain couples TRBV12-3 or TRBV12-4 to TRBJ2-5, with 9 nucleotides matching TRBD1. Trimming at V came to 5 bases and at J to 13 bases, leaving 11 bases not matched to a gene. The CDR3 runs to 13 residues.